A single sample is the source of the 12 T cell receptor beta chains below, sequenced in a study of radiotherapy plus CTLA-4 blockade in lung cancer. Repertoires were generated with immunoSEQ multiplex PCR, while TCRdb's copy carries only in-frame clones and drops some. Among tens of thousands of clones listed, more than 75% were seen once. The input for sequencing was peripheral blood, taken from a patient treated with radiotherapy plus ipilimumab. The origin of the receptors is a human donor with non-small cell lung cancer who had a complete response to radiotherapy plus ipilimumab.

The J gene is TRBJ2-5, the V gene TRBV7-2; possibly TRBD2 for D (6 bases). The CDR3 spans 15 residues. Germline loops: CDR1 SGHTA, CDR2 FQGNSA. The V end was cut by 1 base, the J end by 7 bases, with 16 bases between. For the CDR3, the DNA is TGTGCCAGCAGCTTAGGTTCGGCGGGACTGGGGACCCAGTACTTC. Encoded protein: CASSLGSAGLGTQYF.

The chain links TRBV29-1 to TRBJ2-3, with D maybe TRBD1 (5 bases). The CDR3 sequence is 12 residues long. V gave up 4 bases and J gave up 6 bases, with 11 bases separating them. Germline V gives CDR1 SQVTM, CDR2 ANQGSEA. The CDR3 reads CSVVAGADTQYF. CDR3 bases: TGCAGCGTTGTTGCTGGGGCTGATACGCAGTATTTT.

The genes are TRBV7-9 and TRBJ1-3, with a possible D match to TRBD1 (5 bases). Germline values: CDR1 SEHNR, CDR2 FQNEAQ (reference sequence). The ends were cut back, 2 bases at V and 0 bases at J, with 8 bases in the middle. The CDR3 sequence is 15 residues long. DNA for the CDR3: TGTGCCAGCAGCTTAAACAGGAACTCTGGAAACACCATATATTTT. Protein sequence: CASSLNRNSGNTIYF.

The chain combines TRBV5-1 with TRBJ2-3; TRBD2 matches 10 bases. Germline trimming cut 0 bases from V and 2 bases from J; bases unmatched to any gene: 6. This CDR3 has 17 amino acids. The germline V gene has CDR1 SGHRS and CDR2 YFSETQ. The CDR3 region is CASSLAASGGITDTQYF. The DNA of the CDR3 is TGCGCCAGCAGCTTGGCGGCTAGCGGGGGTATCACAGATACGCAGTATTTT.

The chain is built from TRBV28 and TRBJ2-1; TRBD2 matches 11 bases. Germline CDR1 and CDR2: MDHEN and SYDVKM. The J segment lost 6 bases and the V segment lost 5 bases, leaving 3 bases of the junction unmatched. CDR3 length: 14 residues. CDR3 nucleotide sequence: TGTGCCAGCAGTATTGGGACTAGCGGCAATGAGCAGTTCTTC. Translation: CASSIGTSGNEQFF.

The chain uses TRBV4-3 and TRBJ1-5; possible D gene TRBD1, 6 bases. CDR1 and CDR2 from the germline V gene are LGHNA and YSLEER. CDR3 size: 15 residues. The V end lost 1 base, the J end lost 1 base, and 8 bases lay between the germline ends. The CDR3 region has the DNA TGCGCCAGCAGCCAAGTCCAGGGGAGCAATCAGCCCCAGCATTTT. Amino acid sequence: CASSQVQGSNQPQHF.

This chain uses TRBV10-3 with TRBJ1-1, with D perhaps TRBD1 (5 bases). The V gene lost 3 bases and the J gene lost 3 bases, with 14 bases spanning the gap. Germline CDR1 is ENHRY and CDR2 is SYGVKD. This CDR3 is 15 amino acids long. CDR3: CAISEYSREDTEAFF. For the CDR3, the DNA is TGTGCCATCAGTGAATATAGCAGGGAGGACACTGAAGCTTTCTTT.

The rearrangement links TRBV5-1 to TRBJ1-1, with 8 bases that match TRBD1. J gave up 2 bases and V 5 bases, and 8 bases lay outside the gene matches. Germline CDR1 is SGHRS and CDR2 is YFSETQ. The length of the CDR3 is 15 residues. The CDR3 region has the DNA TGCGCCAGCAGGGGAGACAGGGGTGTAAACACTGAAGCTTTCTTT. It encodes CASRGDRGVNTEAFF.

The CDR3 region is CAINSFGSNQPQHF. The DNA for the CDR3 is TGTGCCATCAACAGTTTTGGTAGCAATCAGCCCCAGCATTTT. The chain uses TRBV10-3 and TRBJ1-5, with D hard to call. The V gene's germline CDR1 is ENHRY and CDR2 SYGVKD. V dropped 7 bases and J dropped 0 bases, with 10 bases sitting between them. The CDR3 totals 14 residues.

CDR3 in amino acids: CASSVGAGQGINQPQHF. The CDR3 coding sequence is TGTGCCAGCAGCGTAGGGGCGGGACAGGGAATCAATCAGCCCCAGCATTTT. The gene calls are TRBV9 and TRBJ1-5; 9 bases map to TRBD1. The germline V gene encodes CDR1 SGDLS and CDR2 YYNGEE. This CDR3 has 17 residues. Unmatched junction bases numbered 7, after V lost 0 bases and J lost 3 bases. The variable domain in full, completed from reference TRBV9 and TRBJ1-5, reads DSGVTQTPKHLITATGQRVTLRCSPRSGDLSVYWYQQSLDQGLQFLIQYYNGEERAKGNILERFSAQQFPDLHSELNLSSLELGDSALYFCASSVGAGQGINQPQHFGDGTRLSIL.

The gene calls are TRBV7-9 and TRBJ2-6; D gene unclear. CDR1 is SEHNR and CDR2 is FQNEAQ in the germline V gene (reference sequence). CDR3 length: 18 residues. V was clipped by 1 base and J by 1 base, with 14 bases between them. The CDR3 sequence is CASSLVTGRRSGANVLTF. For the CDR3, the DNA is TGTGCCAGCAGCTTAGTCACGGGTCGGAGATCTGGGGCCAACGTCCTGACTTTC.

The chain carries TRBV19 and TRBJ2-3; TRBD2 aligns across 13 bases. The germline V gene encodes CDR1 LNHDA and CDR2 SQIVND (reference sequence). J was trimmed by 5 bases and V by 6 bases; bases with no gene match: 14. The CDR3 has 18 residues. In nucleotides, the CDR3 is TGTGCCAGTAGCTCCTCCCGAATGCGGACTAGCGGGAGAGATACGCAGTATTTT. Its translation is CASSSSRMRTSGRDTQYF.